The next 16 T cell receptor beta chains were all read from a single sample in a study of blood T cell repertoires in COVID-19. The data were produced by immunoSEQ multiplex PCR, yet TCRdb's version contains in-frame clones alone and is incomplete. The sample holds approximately 90,000 clones; roughly 89% are singletons and the top ten take approximately 5.4%. The sample consisted of peripheral blood. The receptors shown here come from a man between 60 and 75 years old with COVID-19, enrolled during active disease.

This chain uses TRBV11-3 with TRBJ2-7; no reliable D call. Germline V gene sequence: CDR1 SGHNT, CDR2 YENEEA. The germline V and J ends were trimmed by 0 bases and 6 bases, with 12 bases remaining between them. CDR3 length equals 14 residues. CDR3 in DNA: TGTGCCAGCAGCTTAGAAAGGCTAGTAGGCGAGCAGTACTTC. Translation: CASSLERLVGEQYF.

This clone appeared once. The chain combines TRBV3-1 (or the pseudogene TRBV3-2) with TRBJ2-3; 9 nucleotides agree with TRBD2. The CDR3 has 13 residues. The trim removed 3 bases at V and 8 bases at J, leaving 3 bases unmatched. Germline V gene lookup returns CDR1 LGHDT and CDR2 YNNKEL (reference sequence). The chain's CDR3 is CASSHSRGGTQYF. The CDR3, as DNA: TGTGCCAGCAGCCACTCGCGGGGGGGTACGCAGTATTTT.

The V and J genes are TRBV4-3 and TRBJ2-1; 7 bases map to TRBD2. CDR3 length equals 16 residues. The V and J ends lost 0 bases and 4 bases, in that order; junction bases with no gene match: 6. Germline V CDR1 and CDR2: LGHNA, YSLEER. The CDR3 region has the DNA TGCGCCAGCAGCCAAGATGGGCTAGCGGTATACAATGAGCAGTTCTTC. Its protein is CASSQDGLAVYNEQFF.

The rearrangement uses TRBV19 and TRBJ2-7; 9 bases fit TRBD2. Germline V gene lookup returns CDR1 LNHDA and CDR2 SQIVND (reference sequence). The CDR3 has 15 amino acids. J lost 2 bases, V lost 8 bases, and 10 bases had no gene match. DNA for the CDR3: TGTGCCAGTTCCACCTGGACTAGCGCAGCCTACGAGCAGTACTTC. This encodes CASSTWTSAAYEQYF.

The CDR3 here is CASSPRFTEAFF. For the CDR3, the DNA is TGTGCCAGCAGCCCGCGGTTCACTGAAGCTTTCTTT. V gene TRBV9 combines with J gene TRBJ1-1, with no clear D. Trimming stripped 4 bases from V and 4 bases from J, with 8 bases between. Germline loops: CDR1 SGDLS, CDR2 YYNGEE. The CDR3 has 12 residues.

This clone was detected once. This chain joins TRBV28 and TRBJ1-6; D call uncertain. V was trimmed by 10 bases and J by 7 bases, leaving 17 bases between them. From germline, CDR1 is MDHEN and CDR2 SYDVKM. The CDR3 is made up of 14 amino acids. CDR3 coding DNA: TGTGCCACCGAGGGTCGACGCACAAATTCACCCCTCCACTTT. It codes for CATEGRRTNSPLHF.

The chain links TRBV11-2 to TRBJ2-5; TRBD2 is a possible D gene (6 bases). V was cut by 5 bases and J by 4 bases, with 14 bases left in between. Germline V gives CDR1 SGHAT, CDR2 FQNNGV. This CDR3 contains 14 residues. The CDR3: CASSGVSGVETQYF. The CDR3 nucleotides are TGTGCCAGCAGCGGGGTGTCGGGAGTAGAGACCCAGTACTTC.

The V gene is TRBV24-1, the J gene TRBJ1-2; D may be TRBD1 (5 bases). CDR1 KGHDR and CDR2 SFDVKD come from the germline V gene. V lost 7 bases to trimming and J lost 8 bases, with 16 bases between them. CDR3 size: 13 residues. For the CDR3, the DNA is TGTGCCACCAGCGCTGCAGGGATGAGCGGCTACACCTTC. Its translation is CATSAAGMSGYTF.

V gene TRBV5-4 combines with J gene TRBJ1-1; D is uncertain. The CDR3 spans 10 residues. V was pared by 7 bases and J by 10 bases, with 11 bases between. The germline CDR1 and CDR2 sequences are SGHNT and YYREEE (reference sequence). This CDR3 reads CASSFSRAFF. The CDR3 DNA sequence: TGTGCCAGCTCCTTTTCCCGAGCTTTCTTT.

The J gene is TRBJ2-1, the V gene TRBV4-1; TRBD2 aligns across 13 bases. V shed 0 bases and J 10 bases; nucleotides not matched to a gene: 6. The germline CDR1 and CDR2 sequences are MGHRA and YSYEKL. CDR3 length: 16 residues. CDR3 DNA sequence: TGCGCCAGCAGCCAAGAATGGACTAGCGGGAGAGGGGAGCAGTTCTTC. It specifies CASSQEWTSGRGEQFF.

The CDR3 coding sequence is TGTGCCAGCAGCTTAACACTAGCGGGAGGGACGAACACCGGGGAGCTGTTTTTT. The encoded protein is CASSLTLAGGTNTGELFF. The V and J genes are TRBV7-6 and TRBJ2-2, with 13 bases lining up with TRBD2. CDR1 SGHVS and CDR2 FNYEAQ come from the germline V gene. Trimming took 2 bases from V and 0 from J; bases not matched to a gene: 3. The CDR3 is made up of 18 amino acids.

A word on this clone: This sample also contains other DNA sequences that code for the same CDR3. The V and J genes are TRBV5-1 and TRBJ2-6, with a tentative D call TRBD2 (5 bases). CDR1 SGHRS and CDR2 YFSETQ come from the germline V gene. The V end lost 2 bases, the J end lost 3 bases, and 9 bases lay between the germline ends. The CDR3 totals 15 residues. The CDR3 DNA reads TGCGCCAGCAGCTTCTCCGGGAATGGGGCCAACGTCCTGACTTTC. Protein sequence: CASSFSGNGANVLTF.

This clone showed up just once. The chain carries TRBV6-5 and TRBJ1-5, with unresolved D. Germline V CDR1 and CDR2: MNHEY, SVGAGI. The CDR3 runs 15 residues. V lost 0 bases and J 1 base, leaving 7 bases between the germline ends. DNA for the CDR3: TGTGCCAGCAGTTACTCGCGGTTCAGCAATCAGCCCCAGCATTTT. It is translated as CASSYSRFSNQPQHF.

The V and J genes are TRBV19 and TRBJ1-2, with D perhaps matching TRBD1 (6 bases). Germline CDR1 and CDR2: LNHDA and SQIVND (reference sequence). The length of the CDR3 is 15 residues. V lost 5 bases, J lost 3 bases, and 16 bases lay in between. This CDR3 reads CASSGRDIKYYGYTF. Here the CDR3 DNA reads TGTGCCAGTAGTGGCCGGGACATCAAATACTATGGCTACACCTTC.

The chain has TRBV18 and TRBJ2-5, with TRBD1 identical over 10 bases. V was clipped by 3 bases and J by 2 bases; unmatched bases: 15. From germline, CDR1 is KGHSH and CDR2 LQKENI. This CDR3 region has 19 residues. Here the CDR3 DNA reads TGTGCCAGCTCACCTATTCGACAGGGGGCATCCTCTCTACAAGAGACCCAGTACTTC. Amino acids: CASSPIRQGASSLQETQYF.

The V call is TRBV19, the J call TRBJ2-1; TRBD2 agrees at 8 bases. This CDR3 is 14 amino acids long. Germline V gene lookup returns CDR1 LNHDA and CDR2 SQIVND (reference sequence). The V gene end was trimmed by 1 base and the J gene end by 10 bases; junction bases not matched to a gene: 6. The CDR3 loop is CASSIVSGSREQFF. The CDR3 DNA follows: TGTGCCAGTAGTATAGTAAGCGGGAGTCGGGAGCAGTTCTTC.